Given below is one T cell receptor beta chain in context. Its antigen is unknown. Qualities for individual bases were not recorded, and no much larger clone is one base off. This sample is drawn from a study of cytomegalovirus exposure and HLA in healthy donors (dated by TCRdb to 2015 to 2018). Background on the whole study: In an earlier analysis of roughly 500 of the donors, 250 to 350 Gb of sequence data and 100 million or so unique TCR beta sequences from 150 million to 200 million T cells were reported. The study combined high-throughput TCR immunosequencing, statistical association of individual TCRs with disease status, and machine learning to predict cytomegalovirus infection status. Every repertoire in the discovery cohort had been generated on one and the same sequencing platform. The study profiled the T cell repertoires of some 610 subjects by immunosequencing and related them to cytomegalovirus serostatus. An early release that covered about 600 HLA-typed donors contained about 290 gigabases of sequencing data and 70 million to 100 million unique TCR sequences. Rather than drawing on any new phenotypic data, the later analysis identified candidate immune exposures from TCR beta sequences and the way those sequences occurred across donors. Typing coverage differed by locus: A, B, C, DRB1 and DQB1 were typed in roughly 620-630 donors, DQA1 in 500 to 550, DPA1 in over 600, and DPB1 in roughly 450. Among the roughly 390 genotyped donors, about 83% belonged to the genetic ancestry cluster associated with self-reported Caucasian donors. To decide whether each TCR beta V gene segment behaved as functional or pseudogenic, an earlier analysis of nearly 600 of the donors relied on high-throughput TCR beta sequencing. A handful of DR-DQ haplotypes were handled as single units for association and clustering because linkage in the cohort was strong. HLA typing covered class I and class II loci at four-digit resolution. A separate validation cohort of approximately 120 different subjects was used in addition to the roughly 670-subject first cohort. Donor age, sex, ethnicity and CMV serostatus were compiled alongside the repertoire data. A later analysis re-examined previously published TCR beta repertoires from 610 or so donors and added high-resolution HLA genotyping to investigate patterns of TCR occurrence. A later genetic analysis used genome-wide SNP genotypes for about three fifths of the 666 donors, treating that subset as a discovery cohort. The study aimed to test whether cataloging public T cell receptors could reveal signatures of past pathogen exposure. Among 398 genotyped donors of the cohort, an average of approximately 250,000 unique TCR beta nucleotide sequences were sequenced per donor, 15% to 20% of them non-productive. Findings and caveats that apply to the study as a whole: CMV serostatus was the only immune exposure information available for the cohort. Because counts were too low, roughly 16 rarely observed V segments, including chromosome 9 orphons, were left out of the earlier analysis of 587 of the donors. A group of highly shared sequence variants was considered likely to be a technical artifact of the sequencing pipeline. The authors suggested that the approach could potentially be extended to other disease states and immunological phenotypes. In this cohort, only TCR beta chains were sequenced, and detectable features were limited by the absence of alpha or paired-chain data. At a false discovery rate of 0.05, a later analysis linked about 16,000 TCR beta sequences to specific HLA alleles. A total of fewer than 200 TCR beta chains were listed by the study as associated with cytomegalovirus. In a later analysis, HLA-associated TCR beta chains were found to be more clonally expanded and to have lower generation probabilities than equally common non-associated chains. An earlier analysis of roughly 570 of the donors showed that most TCR beta V segments appeared in productive rearrangements either about 90% or about 30% of the time, which broadly matched IMGT annotations. The classifier was reported to diagnose cytomegalovirus status with high specificity and sensitivity in both the original and validation cohorts. A later analysis reported that several top co-occurrence clusters appeared linked to parvovirus B19, influenza, CMV and Epstein-Barr virus. A later analysis found that TCR association rates varied across HLA loci, with DRB1 alleles showing the most associated TCRs and HLA-C alleles the fewest. In a later analysis, most CMV-associated TCR beta chains were found to appear HLA-restricted, with HLA associations seemingly driven largely by CMV exposure. Compared with the roughly 600-donor mean, donors in an Asian-associated ancestry cluster had fewer N-insertions in productive TCRs, according to a later genetic analysis. A further reported finding was that TCR beta sequences accurately predicted the HLA-A and HLA-B alleles for most subjects in the first cohort. Because HLA typing was unavailable for some donors at each locus, only the typed subset was used in association tests. An association between a missense DCLRE1C variant and V-gene and J-gene trimming of TCR beta chains was found in a later genetic analysis and replicated in an independent cohort. Correlated functional status among segregating V segments might reflect linkage disequilibrium, but an unknown experimental factor could not be ruled out. Sequencing depth was assumed to be roughly uniform across donors in the presence/absence analyses, though that assumption may not hold. A few of the identified cytomegalovirus-associated TCR beta chains were confirmed in vitro to be specific for cytomegalovirus antigens. Most TCR sequences were observed very rarely across donors, whereas some public TCRs were present in many individuals. Some IMGT-functional V segments, including TRBV6-2 and TRBV6-3, could not be told apart with the 87-base-pair reads, so those segments were excluded. When HLA alleles, especially DR and DQ, strongly co-occurred, attributing TCR associations to individual alleles was difficult.

The CDR3 runs 16 amino acids, cysteine and phenylalanine included. Just the 48-base CDR3 DNA is kept, in frame starting at base 1. A distance of 19 bases separates the germline ends of V and J, which lose 4 bases and 4 bases respectively. CDR1 and CDR2, looked up from the germline V gene, are SGHDT and YYEEEE. The cohort consisted of some 670 healthy bone marrow donors. Cohort members were all nominally healthy when sampled, although unrecorded immune exposures were likely present. The donor was CMV seropositive and was included in the group of 250 to 300 seropositive cohort members. Each donor provided a peripheral blood sample, and peripheral blood mononuclear cells were used for TCR beta sequencing. Genomic DNA was extracted from the blood cell samples with the Qiagen DNeasy Blood Extraction Kit. The method behind the library was the immunoSEQ multiplex PCR assay. A mixture of 60 forward primers for TCR Vbeta segments and 13 reverse primers for TCR Jbeta segments was used in the multiplex PCR. Amplification of the CDR3 region of rearranged TCR beta genes was performed with a multiplex PCR assay on genomic DNA. Amplified TCR beta libraries were sequenced as 87-base-pair reads on the Illumina HiSeq System. On the authors' methods: A later analysis counted about 82 million unique TCR beta chains across the 650 to 800 repertoires, and 9 million to 14 million of these chains were shared by at least two donors. A nearest-neighbor algorithm error-corrected the raw reads and collapsed the reads into unique sequences, merging closely related sequences to remove PCR and sequencing errors. CDR3 sequences were aligned to IMGT reference sequences to assign V, D and J gene segments. Each retained sequence needed at least a six-nucleotide match to both a V gene segment and a J gene segment. A rearrangement was called productive if the CDR3 had no stop codons and remained in frame with V and J, and every other rearrangement was called non-productive. Following IMGT convention, CDR3 was defined as the stretch from the second conserved V-encoded cysteine to the conserved J-encoded phenylalanine. The earlier analysis of about 640 of the donors excluded any sequence lacking an unambiguous match to a single V gene segment. In an earlier analysis of approximately 560 of the donors, a V segment was called functional when productive rearrangements were above 56.7%, and segregating when the standard deviation between donors exceeded 5%. To diagnose cytomegalovirus status from the catalog of TCR beta chain sequences, a statistical classification framework was built. A later analysis assigned V and J genes by comparing TCR nucleotide sequences with IMGT/GENE-DB human TR gene sequences. The TCRdist pipeline was used in a later analysis to assign CDR3 sequences and most-parsimonious VDJ recombination scenarios. A later analysis defined each TCR beta chain by its CDR3 amino acid sequence plus V-gene family, and excluded reads lacking a unique V-gene family. To address suspected cross-contamination and a sequencing artifact, a later analysis removed a few hundred highly shared, low-generation-probability nucleotide sequences. In a later analysis, a clonal expansion index was calculated for each public chain from normalized within-repertoire ranks of inferred template counts. A later analysis computed generation probabilities with a VDJ recombination model fitted to out-of-frame rearrangements, and checked the results against IGoR. A later analysis scored TCR-TCR, TCR-HLA and TCR-CMV co-occurrence with hypergeometric tests, applying a repertoire-size bias correction to TCR pairs. In a later analysis, false discovery rates were estimated by permuting HLA or CMV assignments 20 times. In a later analysis, co-occurring TCRs were grouped using DBSCAN, with TCRdist sequence similarity added in when clustering inside HLA-allele-positive subsets. Repertoires with fewer than 30,000 or more than 120,000 public chains, plus five repertoires with anomalous nucleotide sharing, were excluded from co-occurrence clustering. Entries here come from immuneACCESS through TCRdb and include only in-frame sequences with V and J called. Some clones fail to appear in such tables; in the studies checked, an unresolved V gene covers under half of the shortfall, and the cause of the remainder is unknown. The V and J calls and clone size come from that table; D and trimming were worked out from the DNA. This sample lists 85,000 to 100,000 clones; about 85% were detected once. The ten biggest clones cover around 3.6% of the sample.

The sample taken for sequencing was PBMCs. In this chain, TRBV5-6 is recombined with TRBJ2-3; TRBD2 is possibly the D segment (5 matching bases). The TCR sequence derives from a female donor in good health and CMV-seropositive. CDR3 reads: CASSPGGGMFSDTQYF. The sequenced DNA: TGTGCCAGCAGCCCAGGAGGAGGCATGTTCTCAGATACGCAGTATTTT.